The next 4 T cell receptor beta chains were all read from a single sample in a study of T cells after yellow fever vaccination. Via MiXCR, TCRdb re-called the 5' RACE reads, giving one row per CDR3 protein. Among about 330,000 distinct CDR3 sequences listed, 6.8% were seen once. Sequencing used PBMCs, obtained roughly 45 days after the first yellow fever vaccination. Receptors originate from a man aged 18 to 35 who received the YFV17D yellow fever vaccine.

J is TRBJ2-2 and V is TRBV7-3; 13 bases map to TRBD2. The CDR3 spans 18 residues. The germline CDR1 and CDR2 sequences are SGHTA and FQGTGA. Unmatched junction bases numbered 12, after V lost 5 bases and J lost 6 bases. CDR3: CASSPTSGGARLSGELFF. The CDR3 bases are TGTGCCAGCAGCCCTACTAGCGGGGGGGCCCGACTGTCCGGGGAGCTGTTTTTT. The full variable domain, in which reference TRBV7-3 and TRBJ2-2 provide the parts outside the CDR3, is GAGVSQTPSNKVTEKGKYVELRCDPISGHTALYWYRQSLGQGPEFLIYFQGTGAADDSGLPNDRFFAVRPEGSVSTLKIQRTERGDSAVYLCASSPTSGGARLSGELFFGEGSRLTVL.

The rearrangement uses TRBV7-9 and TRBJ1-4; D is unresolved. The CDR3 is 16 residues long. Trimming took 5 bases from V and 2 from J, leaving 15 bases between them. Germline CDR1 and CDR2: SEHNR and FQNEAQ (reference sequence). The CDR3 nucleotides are TGTGCCAGCAGCCCAAGGACCGGGTGGACTAATGAAAAACTGTTTTTT. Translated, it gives CASSPRTGWTNEKLFF.

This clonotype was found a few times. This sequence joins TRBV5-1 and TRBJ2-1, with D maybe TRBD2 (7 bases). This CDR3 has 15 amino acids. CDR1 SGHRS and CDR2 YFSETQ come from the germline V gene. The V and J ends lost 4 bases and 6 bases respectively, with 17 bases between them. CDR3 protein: CASSQGGGRLNEQFF. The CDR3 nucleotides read TGCGCCAGCAGCCAAGGGGGGGGGCGCCTCAATGAGCAGTTCTTC. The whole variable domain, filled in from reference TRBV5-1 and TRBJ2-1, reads KAGVTQTPRYLIKTRGQQVTLSCSPISGHRSVSWYQQTPGQGLQFLFEYFSETQRNKGNFPGRFSGRQFSNSRSEMNVSTLELGDSALYLCASSQGGGRLNEQFFGPGTRLTVL.

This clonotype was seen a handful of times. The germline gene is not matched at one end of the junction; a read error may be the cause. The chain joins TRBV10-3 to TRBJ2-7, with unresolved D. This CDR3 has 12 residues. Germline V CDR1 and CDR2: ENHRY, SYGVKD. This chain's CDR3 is CAIRESAGEQYF. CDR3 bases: TGTGCCATCAGAGAGTCAGCTGGCGAGCAGTACTTC.